This T cell receptor beta chain is from a study of blood T cell repertoires in COVID-19. Study background: Sources were T cells, B-cell-depleted T cells, or PBMCs; the material itself was cDNA or gDNA.

Sequencing was performed with immunoSEQ multiplex PCR; in TCRdb, only in-frame clones are kept and a portion is missing. The table shows a few hundred thousand clones, with approximately 88% occurring only once. Researchers sorted participants into cohorts using their self-reported clinical history. There are 11 residues in the CDR3. Germline V gene sequence: CDR1 LNHDA, CDR2 SQIVND (reference sequence). The V call is TRBV19, the J call TRBJ1-2; D remains ambiguous. This TCR was recovered from a woman aged 40 to 50 who had recovered from COVID-19. What was sequenced was PBMCs or T cells enriched from blood (not recorded which). DNA for the CDR3: TGTGCTGTCAAGGAGAACTATGGCTACACCTTC. As protein: CAVKENYGYTF.